The T cell receptor (beta chain) under discussion was sequenced for a study of blood T cell repertoires in COVID-19 (dated by TCRdb to the early 2020s). General notes on the study: The collaborator samples originated in the United States, Italy and Spain and spanned the acute and convalescent phases of COVID-19. The material from the prospective study consisted of cDNA or gDNA derived from T cells, B-cell-depleted T cells, or PBMCs. Deeply sampled blood TCRbeta repertoires from subjects exposed to, actively infected with, or recovered from COVID-19 were included in the dataset. A freely available public database, intended as a resource for researchers studying the immune response to SARS-CoV-2, is where the repertoires were released. The samples were drawn from two sources: the first 160 participants of the ongoing ImmuneRACE study, and about 1,300 subjects contributed by 6 global collaborators. The sample metadata nearly always contained a de-identified subject ID, COVID-19 status, age in years and sex. Where available, HLA class I and class II types were taken from metadata supplied by the sample provider and were not determined by assay-based typing.

V lost 2 bases and J lost 8 bases, and the count of bases not matched to a germline gene is 15. From the germline V gene, CDR1 is SGHDT and CDR2 is YYEEEE. Counted from cysteine to phenylalanine, this CDR3 has 18 amino acids. Only the CDR3 DNA stays, 54 bases, in frame from base 1. On the study overall, not on this receptor specifically: The amount of clinical and demographic metadata varied by source and participant and was provided uncurated.

TCRbeta CDR3 regions were amplified from genomic DNA by means of the immunoSEQ Assay, a bias-controlled multiplex PCR. Per the source publication's procedure: Nucleated cell counts per sample were estimated from amplification of reference gene primers within the assay. To quantify the absolute abundance of each unique TCRbeta CDR3 rearrangement, sequence reads were collapsed and filtered. For each sample, productive Simpson clonality was calculated as the square root of Simpson's diversity index over productive rearrangements. TCRdb took this table from immuneACCESS and kept in-frame rearrangements with V and J called. Such tables lack part of the clones; where checked against another copy, unresolved V genes explain under half of the gap, and the rest is unexplained. V and J calls plus clone size are reproduced from that table; the DNA served to infer D and trimming. A total of almost 65,000 clones appear in this sample, 80% to 90% of them only once. The top ten clones comprise approximately 40% of the sample.

In Seattle, one collaborating source enrolled patients while the infection was active and tracked those patients longitudinally over the course of disease. Collaborating institutions collected whole blood in K2EDTA tubes following their own protocols. For TCRbeta analysis, collaborators shipped samples in one of three forms: frozen whole blood, isolated PBMCs, or DNA extracted from either of those sample types. On this clone itself: Its antigen is currently not known. Qualities for individual bases were not recorded, and no much larger clone is one base off.

Sequencing was done on a sample of peripheral blood. The sequence came from a woman between 55 and 75 years old with COVID-19, enrolled during active disease. This chain joins TRBV5-6 to TRBJ2-3; a stretch of 12 junction bases matches TRBD2. The sequence in DNA is TGTGCCAGCAGCTTAGTGACTAGCGGGAGTGAATCTCGCGGTACGCAGTATTTT. This translates into CASSLVTSGSESRGTQYF.